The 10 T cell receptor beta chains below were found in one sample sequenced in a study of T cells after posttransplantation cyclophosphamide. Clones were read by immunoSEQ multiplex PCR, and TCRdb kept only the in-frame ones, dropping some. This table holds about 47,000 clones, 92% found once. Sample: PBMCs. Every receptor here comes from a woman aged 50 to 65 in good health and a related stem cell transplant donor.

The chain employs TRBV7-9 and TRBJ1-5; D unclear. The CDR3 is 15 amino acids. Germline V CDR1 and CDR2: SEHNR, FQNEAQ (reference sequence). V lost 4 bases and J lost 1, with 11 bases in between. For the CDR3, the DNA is TGTGCCAGCAGCTCGGCGGGTTCAAGCAATCAGCCCCAGCATTTT. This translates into CASSSAGSSNQPQHF.

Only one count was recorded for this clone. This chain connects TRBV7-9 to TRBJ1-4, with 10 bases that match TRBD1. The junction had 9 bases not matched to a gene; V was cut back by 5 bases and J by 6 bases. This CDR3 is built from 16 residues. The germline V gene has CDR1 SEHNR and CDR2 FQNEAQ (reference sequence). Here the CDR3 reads CASSPTGTGVDEKLFF. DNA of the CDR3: TGTGCCAGCAGCCCCACCGGGACAGGGGTAGATGAAAAACTGTTTTTT.

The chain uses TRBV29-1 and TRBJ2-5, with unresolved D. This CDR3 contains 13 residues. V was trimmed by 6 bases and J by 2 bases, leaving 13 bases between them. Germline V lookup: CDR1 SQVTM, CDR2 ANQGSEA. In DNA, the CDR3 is TGCAGCGTAGCTCAAACCTTTCAAGAGACCCAGTACTTC. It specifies CSVAQTFQETQYF.

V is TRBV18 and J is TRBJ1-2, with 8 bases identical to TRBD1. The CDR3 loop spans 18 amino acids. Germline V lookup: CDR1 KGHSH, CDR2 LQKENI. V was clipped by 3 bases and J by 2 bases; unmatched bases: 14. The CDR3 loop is CASSPLDRENDRNYGYTF. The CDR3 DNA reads TGTGCCAGCTCACCCCTGGACAGGGAGAATGATCGGAACTATGGCTACACCTTC.

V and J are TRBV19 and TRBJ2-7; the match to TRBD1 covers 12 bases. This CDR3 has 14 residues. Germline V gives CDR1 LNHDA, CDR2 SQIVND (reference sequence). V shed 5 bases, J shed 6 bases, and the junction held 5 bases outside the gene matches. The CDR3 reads CASSQGQGAGEQYF. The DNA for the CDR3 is TGTGCCAGTAGTCAGGGACAGGGGGCTGGCGAGCAGTACTTC.

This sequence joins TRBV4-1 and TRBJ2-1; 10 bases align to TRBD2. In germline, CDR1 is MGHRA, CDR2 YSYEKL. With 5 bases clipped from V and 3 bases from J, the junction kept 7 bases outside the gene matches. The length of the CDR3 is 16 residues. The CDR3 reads CASSAHSSGSYNEQFF. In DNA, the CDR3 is TGCGCCAGCAGCGCCCATTCTAGCGGGAGCTACAATGAGCAGTTCTTC.

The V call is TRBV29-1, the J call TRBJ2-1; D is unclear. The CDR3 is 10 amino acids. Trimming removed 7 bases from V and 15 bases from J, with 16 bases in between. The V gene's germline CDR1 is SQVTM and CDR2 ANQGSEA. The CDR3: CSALSDGGFF. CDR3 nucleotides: TGCAGCGCCCTAAGCGACGGCGGGTTCTTC.

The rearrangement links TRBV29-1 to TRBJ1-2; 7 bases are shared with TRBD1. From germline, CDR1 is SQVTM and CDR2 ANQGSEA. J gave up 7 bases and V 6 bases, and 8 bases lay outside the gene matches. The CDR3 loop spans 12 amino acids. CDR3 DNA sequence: TGCAGCGTCGACAGGGCGCTAGGTGGCTACACCTTC. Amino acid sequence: CSVDRALGGYTF.

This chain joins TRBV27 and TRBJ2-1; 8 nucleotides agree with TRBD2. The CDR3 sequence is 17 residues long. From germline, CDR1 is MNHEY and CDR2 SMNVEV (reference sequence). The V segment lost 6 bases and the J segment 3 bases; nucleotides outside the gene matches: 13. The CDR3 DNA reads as TGTGCCAGCAGGAGAGCGGGGGAACCTTTCTACTACAATGAGCAGTTCTTC. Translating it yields CASRRAGEPFYYNEQFF.

Here the CDR3 reads CASSLGTGVNTEAFF. For the CDR3, the DNA is TGTGCCAGCAGCTTAGGGACAGGGGTGAACACTGAAGCTTTCTTT. J is TRBJ1-1 and V is TRBV7-9; 9 bases fit TRBD1. Germline V gene sequence: CDR1 SEHNR, CDR2 FQNEAQ (reference sequence). Germline trimming cut 1 base from V and 0 bases from J; bases unmatched to any gene: 0. The length of the CDR3 is 15 residues.